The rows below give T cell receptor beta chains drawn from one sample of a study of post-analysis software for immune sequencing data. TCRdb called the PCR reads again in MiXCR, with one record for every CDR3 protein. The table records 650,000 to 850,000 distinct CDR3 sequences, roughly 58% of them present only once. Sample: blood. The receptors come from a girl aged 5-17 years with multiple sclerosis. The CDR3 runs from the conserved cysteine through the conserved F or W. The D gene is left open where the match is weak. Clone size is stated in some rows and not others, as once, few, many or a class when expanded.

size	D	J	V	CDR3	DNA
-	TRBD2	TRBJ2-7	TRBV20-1	CSARDPLAGGVYEQYF	TGCAGTGCTAGAGACCCCCTAGCGGGAGGTGTCTACGAGCAGTACTTC
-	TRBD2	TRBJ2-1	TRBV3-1	CASSPTGLAGAYNEQFF	TGTGCCAGCAGCCCCACCGGACTAGCGGGAGCCTACAATGAGCAGTTCTTC
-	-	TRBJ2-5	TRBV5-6	CASSFVRGGAGETQYF	TGTGCCAGCAGCTTCGTAAGAGGGGGGGCCGGAGAGACCCAGTACTTC
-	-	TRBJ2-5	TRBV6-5	CASSYSGQVPQETQYF	TGTGCCAGCAGTTACTCCGGGCAGGTTCCCCAAGAGACCCAGTACTTC
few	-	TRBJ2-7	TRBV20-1	CSARDQGEQYF	TGCAGTGCTAGAGATCAGGGCGAGCAGTACTTC
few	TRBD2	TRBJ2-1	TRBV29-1	CSAGTSGRAAHEQFF	TGCAGTGCGGGGACTAGCGGGAGGGCCGCGCATGAGCAGTTCTTC
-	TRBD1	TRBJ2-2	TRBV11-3	CASSHTGTGTGELFF	TGTGCCAGCAGCCACACCGGGACAGGCACCGGGGAGCTGTTTTTT
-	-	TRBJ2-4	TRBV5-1	CASRRDVTRDIQYF	TGCGCCAGCAGGAGGGACGTCACGAGGGACATTCAGTACTTC
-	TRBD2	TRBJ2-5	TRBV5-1	CASSLPPGAGDWRETQYF	TGCGCCAGCAGCCTACCGCCCGGGGCGGGGGACTGGAGAGAGACCCAGTACTTC
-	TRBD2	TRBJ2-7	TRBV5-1	CASALGGSLSYEQYF	TGCGCCAGCGCTCTTGGCGGGAGCCTTTCCTACGAGCAGTACTTC
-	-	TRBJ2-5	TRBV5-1	CASSLGPTDTWETQYF	TGCGCCAGCAGCTTGGGGCCCACCGACACCTGGGAGACCCAGTACTTC
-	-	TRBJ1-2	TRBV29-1	CSVLKGWGTDDSGYTF	TGCAGCGTTCTTAAAGGATGGGGGACGGATGATTCGGGCTACACCTTC
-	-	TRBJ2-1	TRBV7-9	CASSLGARPDEQFF	TGTGCCAGCAGCTTAGGTGCGCGGCCAGATGAGCAGTTCTTC
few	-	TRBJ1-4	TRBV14	CASSQGGDRNEKLFF	TGTGCCAGCAGCCAAGGAGGTGACAGGAATGAAAAACTGTTTTTT
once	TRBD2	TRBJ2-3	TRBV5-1	CASSLTSGGGDTQYF	TGCGCCAGCAGCCTGACTAGCGGGGGCGGCGATACGCAGTATTTT
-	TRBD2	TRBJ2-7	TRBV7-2	CASSLLAGRYQQYF	TGTGCCAGCAGCCTTCTAGCGGGACGGTACCAGCAGTACTTC
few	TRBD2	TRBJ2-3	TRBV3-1	CASSQVAGPPDTQYF	TGTGCCAGCAGCCAAGTAGCGGGGCCTCCAGATACGCAGTATTTT
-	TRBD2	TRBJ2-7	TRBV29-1	CSVDGSGTSGNPYEQYF	TGCAGCGTTGATGGTTCGGGGACTAGCGGTAACCCCTACGAGCAGTACTTC
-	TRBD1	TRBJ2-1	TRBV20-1	CSARADRGTGNNEQFF	TGCAGTGCTAGAGCTGATCGAGGGACAGGAAACAATGAGCAGTTCTTC
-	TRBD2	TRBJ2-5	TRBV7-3	CASSGNGEGETQYF	TGTGCCAGCAGCGGGAACGGGGAGGGGGAGACCCAGTACTTC
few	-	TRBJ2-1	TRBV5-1	CASRVGEREFF	TGCGCCAGCAGGGTTGGGGAACGGGAGTTCTTC
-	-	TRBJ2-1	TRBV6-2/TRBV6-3	CASRSRGGPRHNEQFF	TGTGCCAGCAGATCACGGGGAGGTCCTCGGCACAATGAGCAGTTCTTC
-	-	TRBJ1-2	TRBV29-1	CSVLPGRQGLYTF	TGCAGCGTTCTTCCGGGACGGCAGGGCCTCTACACCTTC
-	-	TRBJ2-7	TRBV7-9	CASSLASQIYEQYF	TGTGCCAGCAGCTTAGCGAGCCAGATATACGAGCAGTACTTC
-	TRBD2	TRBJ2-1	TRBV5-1	CASSLGGTKNNEQFF	TGCGCCAGCAGCTTGGGGGGGACTAAGAACAATGAGCAGTTCTTC
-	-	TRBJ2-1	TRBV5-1	CASSSVVGLSSYNEQFF	TGCGCCAGCAGCTCGGTTGTCGGTTTAAGCTCCTACAATGAGCAGTTCTTC
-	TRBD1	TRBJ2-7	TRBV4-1	CASSRGTGREQYF	TGCGCCAGCAGCCGCGGGACAGGGAGAGAGCAGTACTTC
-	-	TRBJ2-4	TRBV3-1	CASNQGLPNIQYF	TGTGCCAGCAACCAAGGACTCCCCAACATTCAGTACTTC
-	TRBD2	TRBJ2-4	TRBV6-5	CASSYSSQRGNEEQYF	TGTGCCAGCAGTTACTCGAGTCAGCGGGGCAATGAGGAGCAGTACTTC
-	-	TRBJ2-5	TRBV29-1	CSVDSGNNEQYF	TGCAGCGTTGACTCGGGGAACAATGAGCAGTACTTC
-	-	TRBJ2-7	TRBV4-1	CASRRLAVSYEQYF	TGCGCCAGCAGGCGGTTGGCAGTCTCCTACGAGCAGTACTTC
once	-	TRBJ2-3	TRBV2	CAGNYLADTQYF	TGTGCCGGGAACTATTTAGCCGATACGCAGTATTTT
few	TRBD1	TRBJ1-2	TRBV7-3	CASSIDRDVGYGYTF	TGTGCCAGCAGCATCGACAGGGACGTCGGCTATGGCTACACCTTC
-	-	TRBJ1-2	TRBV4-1	CASSQHRRDGGYTF	TGCGCCAGCAGCCAACACCGCCGGGACGGTGGCTACACCTTC
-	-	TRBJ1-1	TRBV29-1	CSVTYRANTEAFF	TGCAGCGTTACCTACAGGGCTAACACTGAAGCTTTCTTT
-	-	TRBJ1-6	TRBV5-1	CASSLREAVSSYNSPLHF	TGCGCCAGCAGCTTAAGAGAGGCAGTGAGCTCCTATAATTCACCCCTCCACTTT
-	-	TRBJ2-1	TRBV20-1	CSASAGAGDEQFF	TGCAGTGCTAGTGCGGGGGCGGGAGATGAGCAGTTCTTC
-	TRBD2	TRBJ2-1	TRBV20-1	CSARGLAGGSGSYNEQFF	TGCAGTGCTAGAGGACTAGCGGGAGGTTCTGGCTCCTACAATGAGCAGTTCTTC
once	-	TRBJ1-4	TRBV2	CASSLLGLFF	TGTGCCAGCAGCCTCCTGGGGCTGTTTTTT
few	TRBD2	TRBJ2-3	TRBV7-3	CASSSGTSVNTQYF	TGTGCTAGCAGCAGCGGGACTAGCGTAAATACGCAGTATTTT
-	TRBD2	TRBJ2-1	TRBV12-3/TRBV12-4	CASSRPSGGLIYNEQFF	TGTGCCAGCAGCCGTCCTAGCGGGGGGTTGATCTACAATGAGCAGTTCTTC
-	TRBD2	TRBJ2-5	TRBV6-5	CASSYSFGLAAQETQYF	TGTGCCAGCAGTTACTCGTTCGGCCTAGCGGCCCAAGAGACCCAGTACTTC
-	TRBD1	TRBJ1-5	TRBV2	CASSWTGGDDQPQHF	TGTGCCAGCAGTTGGACAGGGGGCGACGATCAGCCCCAGCATTTT
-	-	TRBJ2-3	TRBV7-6	CASSLDERSTDAQYF	TGTGCCAGCAGCTTAGACGAGCGGAGTACAGATGCGCAGTATTTT
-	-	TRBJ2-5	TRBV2	CASREGTTRETQYF	TGTGCCAGCAGGGAGGGGACAACCCGAGAGACCCAGTACTTC
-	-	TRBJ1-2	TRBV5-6	CASSLAGGPLTNYGYTF	TGTGCCAGCAGCTTGGCTGGGGGCCCTCTCACTAACTATGGCTACACCTTC
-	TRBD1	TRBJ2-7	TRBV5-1	CASSAQGQGPYEQYF	TGCGCCAGCAGCGCCCAAGGACAGGGGCCTTACGAGCAGTACTTC
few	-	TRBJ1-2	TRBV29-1	CSSSGGAANYGYTF	TGCAGCTCCTCCGGGGGAGCGGCCAACTATGGCTACACCTTC